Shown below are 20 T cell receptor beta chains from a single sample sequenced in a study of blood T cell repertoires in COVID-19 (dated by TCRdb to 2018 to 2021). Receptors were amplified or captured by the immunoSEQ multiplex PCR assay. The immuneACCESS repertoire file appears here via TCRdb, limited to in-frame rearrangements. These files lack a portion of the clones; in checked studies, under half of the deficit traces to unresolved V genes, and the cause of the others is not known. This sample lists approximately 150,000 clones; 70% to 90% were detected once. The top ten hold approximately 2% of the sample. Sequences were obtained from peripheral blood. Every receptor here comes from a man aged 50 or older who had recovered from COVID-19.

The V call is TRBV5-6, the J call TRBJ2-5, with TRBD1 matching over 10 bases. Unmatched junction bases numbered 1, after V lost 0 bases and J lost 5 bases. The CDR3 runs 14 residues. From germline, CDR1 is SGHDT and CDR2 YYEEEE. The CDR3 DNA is TGTGCCAGCAGCTTGGAGGACAGGGGGGAGACCCAGTACTTC. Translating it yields CASSLEDRGETQYF.

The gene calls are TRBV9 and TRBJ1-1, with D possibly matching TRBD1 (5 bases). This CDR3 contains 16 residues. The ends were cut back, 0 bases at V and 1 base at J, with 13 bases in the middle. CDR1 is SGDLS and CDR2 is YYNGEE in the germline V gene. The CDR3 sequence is CASSVVSGPTNTEAFF. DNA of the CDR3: TGTGCCAGCAGCGTAGTATCAGGGCCTACGAACACTGAAGCTTTCTTT.

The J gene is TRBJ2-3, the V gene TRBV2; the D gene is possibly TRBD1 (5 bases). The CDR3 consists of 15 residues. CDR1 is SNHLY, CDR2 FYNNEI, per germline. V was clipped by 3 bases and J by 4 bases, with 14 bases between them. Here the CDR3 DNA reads TGTGCCAGCAGTGACAGGCAGGGCCGTCCAGATACGCAGTATTTT. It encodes CASSDRQGRPDTQYF.

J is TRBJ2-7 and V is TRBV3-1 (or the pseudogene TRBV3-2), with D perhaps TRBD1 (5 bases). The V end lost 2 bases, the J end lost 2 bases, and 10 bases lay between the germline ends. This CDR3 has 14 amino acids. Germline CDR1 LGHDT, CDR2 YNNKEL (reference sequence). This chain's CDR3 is CASSQWTSAYEQYF. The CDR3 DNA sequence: TGTGCCAGCAGCCAATGGACAAGCGCCTACGAGCAGTACTTC.

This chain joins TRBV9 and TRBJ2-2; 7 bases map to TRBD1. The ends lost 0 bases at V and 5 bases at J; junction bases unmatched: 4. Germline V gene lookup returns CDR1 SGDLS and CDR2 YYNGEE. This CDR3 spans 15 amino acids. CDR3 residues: CASSVGDRDTGELFF. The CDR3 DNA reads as TGTGCCAGCAGCGTAGGTGACAGGGATACCGGGGAGCTGTTTTTT.

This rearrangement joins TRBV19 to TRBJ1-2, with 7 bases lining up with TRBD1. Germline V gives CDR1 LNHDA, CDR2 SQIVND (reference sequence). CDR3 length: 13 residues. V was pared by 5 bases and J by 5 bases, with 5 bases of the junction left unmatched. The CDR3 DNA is TGTGCCAGTAGTTCGGGACAGAGATATGGCTACACCTTC. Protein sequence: CASSSGQRYGYTF.

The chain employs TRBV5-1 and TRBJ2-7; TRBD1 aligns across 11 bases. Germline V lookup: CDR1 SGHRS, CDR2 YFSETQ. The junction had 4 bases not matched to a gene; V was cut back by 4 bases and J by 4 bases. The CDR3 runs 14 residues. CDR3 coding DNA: TGCGCCAGCAGCCGGACAGGGGGCAATTACGAGCAGTACTTC. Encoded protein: CASSRTGGNYEQYF.

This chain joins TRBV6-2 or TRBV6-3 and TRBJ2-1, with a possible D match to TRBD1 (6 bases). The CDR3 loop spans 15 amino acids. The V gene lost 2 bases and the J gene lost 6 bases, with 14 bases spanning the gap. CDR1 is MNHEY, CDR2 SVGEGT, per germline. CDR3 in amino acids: CASSYGGWGLNEQFF. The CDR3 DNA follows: TGTGCCAGCAGTTACGGGGGATGGGGGCTCAATGAGCAGTTCTTC.

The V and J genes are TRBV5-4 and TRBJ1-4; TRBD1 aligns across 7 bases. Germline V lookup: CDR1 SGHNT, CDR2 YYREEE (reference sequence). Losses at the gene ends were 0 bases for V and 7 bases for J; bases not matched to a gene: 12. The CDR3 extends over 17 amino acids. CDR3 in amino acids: CASSLVGSSQGREKLFF. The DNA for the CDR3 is TGTGCCAGCAGCTTGGTAGGGTCATCACAGGGGCGTGAAAAACTGTTTTTT.

This CDR3 is CASSQDPGGALSDTQYF. DNA for the CDR3: TGCGCCAGCAGCCAAGATCCCGGCGGCGCGTTGTCAGATACGCAGTATTTT. The chain combines TRBV4-1 with TRBJ2-3; the D is unclear. This CDR3 has 17 amino acids. Trimming took 0 bases from V and 4 from J, leaving 17 bases between them. Germline assignment: CDR1 MGHRA and CDR2 YSYEKL.

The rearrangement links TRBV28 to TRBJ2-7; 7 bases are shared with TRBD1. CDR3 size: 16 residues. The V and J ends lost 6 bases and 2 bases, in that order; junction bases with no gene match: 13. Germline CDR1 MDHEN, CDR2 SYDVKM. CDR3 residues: CASSPGTQGNPYEQYF. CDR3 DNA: TGTGCCAGCAGCCCAGGTACACAGGGGAACCCCTACGAGCAGTACTTC.

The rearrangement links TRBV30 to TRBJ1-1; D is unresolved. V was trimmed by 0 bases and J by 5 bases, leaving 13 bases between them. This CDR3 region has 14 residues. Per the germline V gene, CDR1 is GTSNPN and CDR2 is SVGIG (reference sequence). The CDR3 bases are TGTGCCTGGAGTGTATCCGGGCCGGGAACTGAAGCTTTCTTT. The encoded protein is CAWSVSGPGTEAFF.

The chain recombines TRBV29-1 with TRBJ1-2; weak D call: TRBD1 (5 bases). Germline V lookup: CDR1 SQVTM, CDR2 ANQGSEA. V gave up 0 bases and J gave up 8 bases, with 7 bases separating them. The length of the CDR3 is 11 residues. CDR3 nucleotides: TGCAGCGTTGAAGATCGGGGGGGCTACACCTTC. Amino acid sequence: CSVEDRGGYTF.

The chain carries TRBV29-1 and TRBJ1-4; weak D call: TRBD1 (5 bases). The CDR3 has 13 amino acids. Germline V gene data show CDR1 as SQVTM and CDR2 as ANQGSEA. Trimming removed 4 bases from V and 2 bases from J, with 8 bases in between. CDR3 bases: TGCAGCGTTGTAGGGGCCACTAATGAAAAACTGTTTTTT. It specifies CSVVGATNEKLFF. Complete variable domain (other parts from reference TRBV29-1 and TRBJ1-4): SAVISQKPSRDICQRGTSLTIQCQVDSQVTMMFWYRQQPGQSLTLIATANQGSEATYESGFVIDKFPISRPNLTFSTLTVSNMSPEDSSIYLCSVVGATNEKLFFGSGTQLSVL.

DNA of the CDR3: TGTGCCAGCAGCCAAGGTATGGGGGCGAACACTGAAGCTTTCTTT. It is translated as CASSQGMGANTEAFF. The genes are TRBV14 and TRBJ1-1; weak D call: TRBD1 (6 bases). CDR3 length: 15 residues. Trimming shortened V by 1 base and J by 1 base, and 10 bases separated the two germline ends. Per the germline V gene, CDR1 is SGHDN and CDR2 is FVKESK. Drawing the rest from reference TRBV14 and TRBJ1-1, the complete variable domain is EAGVTQFPSHSVIEKGQTVTLRCDPISGHDNLYWYRRVMGKEIKFLLHFVKESKQDESGMPNNRFLAERTGGTYSTLKVQPAELEDSGVYFCASSQGMGANTEAFFGQGTRLTVV.

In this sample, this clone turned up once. CDR3 DNA sequence: TGTGCCAGCAGTCTCAAGGGGTTGGGTGTGGGCTACACCTTC. This encodes CASSLKGLGVGYTF. The chain links TRBV28 to TRBJ1-2; D is possibly TRBD1 (5 bases). The CDR3 is 14 amino acids. With 5 bases removed from V and 8 bases from J, the gap between germline ends came to 18 bases. The V gene's germline CDR1 is MDHEN and CDR2 SYDVKM.

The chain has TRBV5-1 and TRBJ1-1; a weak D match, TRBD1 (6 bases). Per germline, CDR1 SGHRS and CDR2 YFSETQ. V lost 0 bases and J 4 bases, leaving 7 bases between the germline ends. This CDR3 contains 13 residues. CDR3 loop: CASSLDRATEAFF. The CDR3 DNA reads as TGCGCCAGCAGCTTGGACAGGGCCACTGAAGCTTTCTTT. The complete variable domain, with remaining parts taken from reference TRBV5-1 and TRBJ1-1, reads KAGVTQTPRYLIKTRGQQVTLSCSPISGHRSVSWYQQTPGQGLQFLFEYFSETQRNKGNFPGRFSGRQFSNSRSEMNVSTLELGDSALYLCASSLDRATEAFFGQGTRLTVV.

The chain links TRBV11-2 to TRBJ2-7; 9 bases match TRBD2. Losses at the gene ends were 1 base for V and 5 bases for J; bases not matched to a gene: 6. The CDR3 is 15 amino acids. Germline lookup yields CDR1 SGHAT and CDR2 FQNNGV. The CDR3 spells CASSLGAGGLNEQYF. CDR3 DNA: TGTGCCAGCAGCTTAGGTGCGGGGGGGCTAAACGAGCAGTACTTC.

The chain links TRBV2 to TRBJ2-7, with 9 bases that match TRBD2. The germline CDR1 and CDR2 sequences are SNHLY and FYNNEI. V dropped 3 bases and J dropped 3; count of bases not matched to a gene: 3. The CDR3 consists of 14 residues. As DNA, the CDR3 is TGTGCCAGCAGTGAGGCTAGCGGGGTCTACGAGCAGTACTTC. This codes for CASSEASGVYEQYF.

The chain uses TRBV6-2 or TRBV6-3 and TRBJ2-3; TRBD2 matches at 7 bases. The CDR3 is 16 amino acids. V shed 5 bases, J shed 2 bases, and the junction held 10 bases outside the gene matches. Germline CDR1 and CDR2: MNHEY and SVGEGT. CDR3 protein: CASSIEAAGNTDTQYF. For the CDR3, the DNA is TGTGCCAGCAGTATAGAAGCAGCGGGGAACACAGATACGCAGTATTTT.